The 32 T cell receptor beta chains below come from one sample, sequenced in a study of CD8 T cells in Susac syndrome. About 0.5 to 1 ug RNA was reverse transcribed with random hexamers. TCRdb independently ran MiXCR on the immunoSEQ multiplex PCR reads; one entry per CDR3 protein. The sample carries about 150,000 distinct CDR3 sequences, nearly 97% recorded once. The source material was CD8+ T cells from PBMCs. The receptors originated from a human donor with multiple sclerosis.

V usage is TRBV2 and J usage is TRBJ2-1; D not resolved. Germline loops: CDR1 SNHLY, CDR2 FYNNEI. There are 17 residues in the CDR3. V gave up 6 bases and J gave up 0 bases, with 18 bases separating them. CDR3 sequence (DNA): TGTGCCAGCAGCCCTAAACCCGTTCTGATCTCCTACAATGAGCAGTTCTTC. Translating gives CASSPKPVLISYNEQFF.

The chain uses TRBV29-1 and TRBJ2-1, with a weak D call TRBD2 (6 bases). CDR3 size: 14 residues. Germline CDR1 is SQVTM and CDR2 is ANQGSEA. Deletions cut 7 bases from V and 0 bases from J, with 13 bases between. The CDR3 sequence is CSEGTVRSYNEQFF. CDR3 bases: TGCAGCGAGGGGACTGTACGCTCCTACAATGAGCAGTTCTTC.

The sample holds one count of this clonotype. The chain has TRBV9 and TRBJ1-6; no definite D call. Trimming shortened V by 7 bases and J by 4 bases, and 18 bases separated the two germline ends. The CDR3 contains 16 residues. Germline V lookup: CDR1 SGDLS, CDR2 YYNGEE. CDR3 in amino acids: CASSASQGMYNSPLHF. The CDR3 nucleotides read TGTGCCAGCTCCGCCTCTCAAGGGATGTATAATTCACCCCTCCACTTT. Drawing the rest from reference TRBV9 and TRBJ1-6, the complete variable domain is DSGVTQTPKHLITATGQRVTLRCSPRSGDLSVYWYQQSLDQGLQFLIQYYNGEERAKGNILERFSAQQFPDLHSELNLSSLELGDSALYFCASSASQGMYNSPLHFGNGTRLTVT.

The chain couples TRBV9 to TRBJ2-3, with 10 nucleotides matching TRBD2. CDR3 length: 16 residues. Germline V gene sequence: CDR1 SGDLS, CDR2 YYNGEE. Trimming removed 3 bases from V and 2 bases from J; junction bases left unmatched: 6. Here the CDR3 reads CASSAGTSGDTDTQYF. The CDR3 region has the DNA TGTGCCAGCAGCGCCGGCACTAGCGGGGACACAGATACGCAGTATTTT.

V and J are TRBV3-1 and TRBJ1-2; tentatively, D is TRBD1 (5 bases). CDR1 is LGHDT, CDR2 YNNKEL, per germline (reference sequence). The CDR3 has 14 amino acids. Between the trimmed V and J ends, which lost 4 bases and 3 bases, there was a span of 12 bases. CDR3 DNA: TGTGCCAGCAGCCTACCCGCACAGGACTATGGCTACACCTTC. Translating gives CASSLPAQDYGYTF.

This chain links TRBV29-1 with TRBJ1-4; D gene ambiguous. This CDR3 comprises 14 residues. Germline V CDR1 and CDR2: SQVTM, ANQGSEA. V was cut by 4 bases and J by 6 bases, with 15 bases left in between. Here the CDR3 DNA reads TGCAGCGTTGCCGTTCGGGGAGAGGATGAAAAACTGTTTTTT. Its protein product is CSVAVRGEDEKLFF.

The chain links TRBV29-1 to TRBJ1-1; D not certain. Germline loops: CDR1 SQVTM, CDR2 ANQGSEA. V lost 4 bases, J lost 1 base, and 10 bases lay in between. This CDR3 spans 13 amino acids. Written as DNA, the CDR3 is TGCAGCGTTGTATATCGACAGAACACTGAAGCTTTCTTT. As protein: CSVVYRQNTEAFF.

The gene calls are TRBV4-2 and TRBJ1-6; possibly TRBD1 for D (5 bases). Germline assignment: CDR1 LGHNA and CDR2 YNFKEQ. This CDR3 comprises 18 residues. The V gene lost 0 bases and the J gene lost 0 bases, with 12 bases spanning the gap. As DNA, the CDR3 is TGTGCCAGCAGCCAAGATTGGGCAGGGAGCTCCTATAATTCACCCCTCCACTTT. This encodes CASSQDWAGSSYNSPLHF.

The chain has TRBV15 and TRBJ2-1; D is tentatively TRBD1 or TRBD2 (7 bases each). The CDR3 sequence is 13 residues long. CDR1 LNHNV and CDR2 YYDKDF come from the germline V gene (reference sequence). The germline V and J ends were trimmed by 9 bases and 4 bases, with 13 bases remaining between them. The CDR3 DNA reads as TGTGCCACGGGAGGGACAGAGTACAATGAGCAGTTCTTC. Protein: CATGGTEYNEQFF.

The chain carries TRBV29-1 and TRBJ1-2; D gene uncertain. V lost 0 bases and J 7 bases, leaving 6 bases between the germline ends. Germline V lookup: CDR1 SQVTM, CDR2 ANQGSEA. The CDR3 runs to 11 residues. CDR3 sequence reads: CSVEEGPGYTF. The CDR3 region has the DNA TGCAGCGTTGAAGAGGGCCCTGGCTACACCTTC. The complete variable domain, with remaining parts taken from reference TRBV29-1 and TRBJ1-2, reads SAVISQKPSRDICQRGTSLTIQCQVDSQVTMMFWYRQQPGQSLTLIATANQGSEATYESGFVIDKFPISRPNLTFSTLTVSNMSPEDSSIYLCSVEEGPGYTFGSGTRLTVV.

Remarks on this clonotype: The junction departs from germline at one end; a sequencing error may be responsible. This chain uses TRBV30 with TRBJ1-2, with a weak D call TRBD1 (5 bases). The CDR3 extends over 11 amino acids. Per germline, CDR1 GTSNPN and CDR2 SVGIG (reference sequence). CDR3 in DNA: TGTGCCTGGAGTGTACCAGTGGACGGGACGTTC. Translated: CAWSVPVDGTF.

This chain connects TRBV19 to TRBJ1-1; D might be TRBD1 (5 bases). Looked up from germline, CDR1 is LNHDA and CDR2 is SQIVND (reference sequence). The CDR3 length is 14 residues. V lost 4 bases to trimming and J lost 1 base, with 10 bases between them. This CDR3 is CASSTGTPNTEAFF. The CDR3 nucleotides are TGTGCCAGTAGTACCGGGACGCCGAACACTGAAGCTTTCTTT.

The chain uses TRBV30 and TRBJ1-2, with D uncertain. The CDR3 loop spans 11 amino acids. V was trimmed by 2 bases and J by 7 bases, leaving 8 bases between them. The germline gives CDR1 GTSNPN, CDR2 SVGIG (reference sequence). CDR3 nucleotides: TGTGCCTGGAGTCGCAAAAGTGGCTACACCTTC. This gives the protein CAWSRKSGYTF.

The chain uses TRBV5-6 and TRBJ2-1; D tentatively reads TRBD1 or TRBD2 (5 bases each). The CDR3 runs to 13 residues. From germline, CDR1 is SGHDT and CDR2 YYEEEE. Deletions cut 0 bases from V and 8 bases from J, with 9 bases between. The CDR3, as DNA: TGTGCCAGCAGCTTGGCCCGGGGCGATGAGCAGTTCTTC. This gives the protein CASSLARGDEQFF.

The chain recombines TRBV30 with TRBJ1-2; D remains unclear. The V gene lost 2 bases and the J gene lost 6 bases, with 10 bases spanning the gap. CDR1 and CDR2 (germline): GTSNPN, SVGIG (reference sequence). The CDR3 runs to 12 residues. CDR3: CAWSPSGDGYTF. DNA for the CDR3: TGTGCCTGGAGTCCCTCCGGGGATGGCTACACCTTC.

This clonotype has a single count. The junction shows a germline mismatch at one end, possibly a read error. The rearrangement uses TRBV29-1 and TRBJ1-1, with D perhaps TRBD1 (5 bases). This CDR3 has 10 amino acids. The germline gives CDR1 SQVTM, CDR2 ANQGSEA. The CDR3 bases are TGCAGCGTTGACGACAGACCAGTGGGTTTT. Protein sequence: CSVDDRPVGF.

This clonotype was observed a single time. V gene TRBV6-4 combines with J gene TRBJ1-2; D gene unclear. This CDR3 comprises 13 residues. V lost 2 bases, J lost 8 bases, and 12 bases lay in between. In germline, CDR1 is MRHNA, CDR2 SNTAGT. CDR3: CASSDGQGSGYTF. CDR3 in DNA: TGTGCCAGCAGTGACGGGCAAGGGTCCGGCTACACCTTC.

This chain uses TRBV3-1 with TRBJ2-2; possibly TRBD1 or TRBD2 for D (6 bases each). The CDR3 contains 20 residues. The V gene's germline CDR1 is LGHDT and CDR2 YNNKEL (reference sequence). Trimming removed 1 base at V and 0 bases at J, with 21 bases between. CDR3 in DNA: TGTGCCAGCAGCCAAGGAGGTCCAGGGGAGGTGGTTGCGAACACCGGGGAGCTGTTTTTT. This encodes CASSQGGPGEVVANTGELFF. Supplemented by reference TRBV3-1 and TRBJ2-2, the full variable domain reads DTAVSQTPKYLVTQMGNDKSIKCEQNLGHDTMYWYKQDSKKFLKIMFSYNNKELIINETVPNRFSPKSPDKAHLNLHINSLELGDSAVYFCASSQGGPGEVVANTGELFFGEGSRLTVL.

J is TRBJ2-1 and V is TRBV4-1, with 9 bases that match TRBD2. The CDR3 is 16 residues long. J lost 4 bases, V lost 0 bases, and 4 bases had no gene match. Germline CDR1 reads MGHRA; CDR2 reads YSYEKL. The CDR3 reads CASSQEMTSGYNEQFF. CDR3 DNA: TGCGCCAGCAGCCAAGAGATGACTAGCGGATACAATGAGCAGTTCTTC.

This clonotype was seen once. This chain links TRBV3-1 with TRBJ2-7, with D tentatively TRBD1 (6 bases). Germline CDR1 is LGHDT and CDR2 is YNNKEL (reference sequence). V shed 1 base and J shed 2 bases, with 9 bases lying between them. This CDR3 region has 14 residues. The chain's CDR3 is CASSQGGTPYEQYF. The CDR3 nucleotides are TGTGCCAGCAGCCAAGGGGGGACACCCTACGAGCAGTACTTC.

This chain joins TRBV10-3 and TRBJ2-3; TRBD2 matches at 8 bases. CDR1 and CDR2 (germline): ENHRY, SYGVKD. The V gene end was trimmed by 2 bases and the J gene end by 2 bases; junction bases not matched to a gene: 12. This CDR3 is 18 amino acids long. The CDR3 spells CAISEEGRSGGVTDTQYF. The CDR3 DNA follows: TGTGCCATCAGTGAGGAAGGAAGATCCGGGGGGGTCACAGATACGCAGTATTTT.

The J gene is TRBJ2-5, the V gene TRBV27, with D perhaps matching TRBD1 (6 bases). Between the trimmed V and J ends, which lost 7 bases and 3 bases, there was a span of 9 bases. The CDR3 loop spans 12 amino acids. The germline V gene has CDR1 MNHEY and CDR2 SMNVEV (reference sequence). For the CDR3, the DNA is TGTGCCAGCATGGGGGCGGAAGAGACCCAGTACTTC. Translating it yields CASMGAEETQYF.

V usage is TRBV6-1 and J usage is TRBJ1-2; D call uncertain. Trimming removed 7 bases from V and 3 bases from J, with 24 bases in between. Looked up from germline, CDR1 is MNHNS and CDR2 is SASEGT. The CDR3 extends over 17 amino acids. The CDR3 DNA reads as TGTGCCAGCACTACCAGCCTTGCGGCCCAACGTTACTATGGCTACACCTTC. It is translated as CASTTSLAAQRYYGYTF.

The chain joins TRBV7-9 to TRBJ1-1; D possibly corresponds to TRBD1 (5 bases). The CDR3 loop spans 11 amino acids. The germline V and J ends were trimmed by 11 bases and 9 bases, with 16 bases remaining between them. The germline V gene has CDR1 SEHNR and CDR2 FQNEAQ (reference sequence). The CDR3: CASGDEVKAFF. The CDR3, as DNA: TGTGCCTCCGGGGACGAGGTCAAAGCTTTCTTT.

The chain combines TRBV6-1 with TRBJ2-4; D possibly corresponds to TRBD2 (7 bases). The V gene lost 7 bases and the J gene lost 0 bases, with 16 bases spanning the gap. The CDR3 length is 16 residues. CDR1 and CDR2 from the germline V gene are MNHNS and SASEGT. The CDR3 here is CASTIRGGQAKNIQYF. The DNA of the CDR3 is TGTGCCAGCACCATAAGGGGGGGGCAAGCCAAAAACATTCAGTACTTC.

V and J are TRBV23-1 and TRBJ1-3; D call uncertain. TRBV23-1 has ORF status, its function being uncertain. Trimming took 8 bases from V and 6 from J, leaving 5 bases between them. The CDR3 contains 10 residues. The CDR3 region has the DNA TGCGCCAGCGGAGTAAACACCATATATTTT. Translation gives CASGVNTIYF.

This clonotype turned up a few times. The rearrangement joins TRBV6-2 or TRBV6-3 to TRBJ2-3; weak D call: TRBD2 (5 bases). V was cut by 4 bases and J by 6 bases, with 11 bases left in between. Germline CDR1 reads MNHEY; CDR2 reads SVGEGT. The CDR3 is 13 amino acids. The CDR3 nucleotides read TGTGCCAGCAGTTTGGACCGAGGGGATACGCAGTATTTT. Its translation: CASSLDRGDTQYF.

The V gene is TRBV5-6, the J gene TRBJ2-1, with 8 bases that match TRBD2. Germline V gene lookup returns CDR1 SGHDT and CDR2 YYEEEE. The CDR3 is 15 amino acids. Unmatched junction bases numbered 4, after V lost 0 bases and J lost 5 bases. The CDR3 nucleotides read TGTGCCAGCAGCTTGGCGGGGGGGGTCCACAATGAGCAGTTCTTC. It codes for CASSLAGGVHNEQFF.

CDR3 bases: TGCAGTGCCCGTCAGACAGGGGACAATGAGCAGTTCTTC. It codes for CSARQTGDNEQFF. The rearrangement joins TRBV20-1 to TRBJ2-1, with 8 bases fitting TRBD1. The CDR3 consists of 13 residues. Germline loops: CDR1 DFQATT, CDR2 SNEGSKA (reference sequence). Trimming at V came to 6 bases and at J to 5 bases, leaving 6 bases not matched to a gene.

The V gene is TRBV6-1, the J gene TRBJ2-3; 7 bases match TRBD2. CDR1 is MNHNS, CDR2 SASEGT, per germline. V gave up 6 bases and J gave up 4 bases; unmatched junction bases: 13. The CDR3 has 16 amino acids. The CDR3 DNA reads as TGTGCCAGCAGCCCACGGGCGGGGGTGGTCCCAGATACGCAGTATTTT. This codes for CASSPRAGVVPDTQYF.

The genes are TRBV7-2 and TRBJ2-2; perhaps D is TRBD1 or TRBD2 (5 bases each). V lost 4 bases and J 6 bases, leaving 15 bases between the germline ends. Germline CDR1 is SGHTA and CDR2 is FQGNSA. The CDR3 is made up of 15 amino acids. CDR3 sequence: CASSSGTLEAGELFF. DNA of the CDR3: TGTGCCAGCAGCTCAGGGACCTTGGAGGCCGGGGAGCTGTTTTTT.

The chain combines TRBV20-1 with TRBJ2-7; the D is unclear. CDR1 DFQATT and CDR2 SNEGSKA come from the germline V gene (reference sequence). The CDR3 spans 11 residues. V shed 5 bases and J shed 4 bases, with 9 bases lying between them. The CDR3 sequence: CSADNGYEQYV. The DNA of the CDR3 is TGCAGTGCTGACAACGGATACGAGCAGTACGTC.